These T cell receptor beta chains were read from a single sample in a study of blood T cell repertoires in COVID-19. Assay: immunoSEQ multiplex PCR; the TCRdb copy retains only in-frame clones and omits some. The data contain some 70,000 clones, about 86% of them singletons. Sequenced: peripheral blood. The receptor set was obtained from a man aged 45 to 65 with active COVID-19. Each CDR3 is given with its conserved first and last residue. Each record gives: clone size, D gene, V gene, J gene, CDR3 DNA, CDR3 protein. A D gene is named only where the DNA matches it firmly. Rows may omit the clone size; those that give it use once, few, many or a size class.

clone_size: -
d_call: -
v_call: TRBV27
j_call: TRBJ2-1
cdr3_nt: TGTGCCAGCGGGGGGGCGGGACGGGAGTACAATGAGCAGTTCTTC
cdr3_aa: CASGGAGREYNEQFF

clone_size: -
d_call: -
v_call: TRBV5-1
j_call: TRBJ2-5
cdr3_nt: TGCGCCAGCAGCCCGAAGATTGTGGACAGACTAATTCAAGAGACCCAGTACTTC
cdr3_aa: CASSPKIVDRLIQETQYF

clone_size: -
d_call: TRBD1
v_call: TRBV2
j_call: TRBJ1-2
cdr3_nt: TGTGCCAGCAGGGAAGTGACAGGGGATGGCTACACCTTC
cdr3_aa: CASREVTGDGYTF

clone_size: -
d_call: TRBD1
v_call: TRBV7-9
j_call: TRBJ2-1
cdr3_nt: TGTGCCAGCAGCCCGAAGGGCCAGGGGGCTTTGAATGAGCAGTTCTTC
cdr3_aa: CASSPKGQGALNEQFF

clone_size: -
d_call: TRBD2
v_call: TRBV11-3
j_call: TRBJ2-3
cdr3_nt: TGTGCCAGCAGTCCCCGACTAGCGGGGGAGGTGGATACGCAGTATTTT
cdr3_aa: CASSPRLAGEVDTQYF

clone_size: -
d_call: TRBD1
v_call: TRBV7-8
j_call: TRBJ1-4
cdr3_nt: TGTGCCAGCAGCTTACAGGGACAGTCTAATGAAAAACTGTTTTTT
cdr3_aa: CASSLQGQSNEKLFF

clone_size: -
d_call: TRBD2
v_call: TRBV5-5
j_call: TRBJ2-7
cdr3_nt: TGTGCCAGCAGCGACCCGACTAGCGGGGGGGCCGGGTACGAGCAGTACTTC
cdr3_aa: CASSDPTSGGAGYEQYF

clone_size: -
d_call: -
v_call: TRBV5-8
j_call: TRBJ1-2
cdr3_nt: TGTGCCAGCAGGATTACAGGGTTGGACTATGGCTACACCTTC
cdr3_aa: CASRITGLDYGYTF

clone_size: -
d_call: TRBD2
v_call: TRBV3-1/TRBV3-2
j_call: TRBJ2-3
cdr3_nt: TGTGCCAGCAGCCGTGGTAGAAGGCGGGGGGGCACAGATACGCAGTATTTT
cdr3_aa: CASSRGRRRGGTDTQYF

clone_size: -
d_call: -
v_call: TRBV4-2
j_call: TRBJ2-2
cdr3_nt: TGTGCCAGCAGCCAAGTTTCTACCTCGACCGGGGAGCTGTTTTTT
cdr3_aa: CASSQVSTSTGELFF

clone_size: once
d_call: TRBD2
v_call: TRBV10-2
j_call: TRBJ2-7
cdr3_nt: TGCGCCAGCAGTGAGTCGCGACGGGGGGCCTACGAGCAGTACTTC
cdr3_aa: CASSESRRGAYEQYF

clone_size: -
d_call: TRBD1
v_call: TRBV3-1/TRBV3-2
j_call: TRBJ1-1
cdr3_nt: TGTGCCAGCAGCCCGGGACAGATCATGAACACTGAAGCTTTCTTT
cdr3_aa: CASSPGQIMNTEAFF

clone_size: -
d_call: -
v_call: TRBV11-3
j_call: TRBJ2-1
cdr3_nt: TGTGCCAGCAGCCCCGGAGGCAAGGGAGGAAGTGAGCAGTTCTTC
cdr3_aa: CASSPGGKGGSEQFF

clone_size: few
d_call: TRBD1
v_call: TRBV4-1
j_call: TRBJ2-1
cdr3_nt: TGCGCCAGCAGCCGAGGGGAGGCAGGGGGCAGTGAGCAGTTCTTC
cdr3_aa: CASSRGEAGGSEQFF

clone_size: -
d_call: -
v_call: TRBV12-3/TRBV12-4
j_call: TRBJ2-3
cdr3_nt: TGTGCCAGCAGTCGGGACTCCTTGGATACGCAGTATTTT
cdr3_aa: CASSRDSLDTQYF

clone_size: -
d_call: TRBD2
v_call: TRBV5-1
j_call: TRBJ2-3
cdr3_nt: TGCGCCAGCAGCCCGTATACTAGCGGGGTGATTACAGATACGCAGTATTTT
cdr3_aa: CASSPYTSGVITDTQYF

clone_size: -
d_call: -
v_call: TRBV3-1/TRBV3-2
j_call: TRBJ2-3
cdr3_nt: TGTGCCAGCCTAGACAGGACAAACACAGATACGCAGTATTTT
cdr3_aa: CASLDRTNTDTQYF

clone_size: -
d_call: -
v_call: TRBV5-1
j_call: TRBJ2-1
cdr3_nt: TGCGCCAGCAGCTTGGCCTCATACAGGGAAAATGAGCAGTTCTTC
cdr3_aa: CASSLASYRENEQFF

clone_size: few
d_call: -
v_call: TRBV7-9
j_call: TRBJ2-7
cdr3_nt: TGTGCCAGCAGCTTTACAGGTGGCGAGCAGTACTTC
cdr3_aa: CASSFTGGEQYF

clone_size: -
d_call: -
v_call: TRBV23-1
j_call: TRBJ2-5
cdr3_nt: TGCGCCAGCAGTCAGACAGAAGAGACCCAGTACTTC
cdr3_aa: CASSQTEETQYF

clone_size: -
d_call: TRBD2
v_call: TRBV7-8
j_call: TRBJ2-7
cdr3_nt: TGTGCCAGCAGCTTAGGGACTAGCGGGGGCCACGAGCAGTACTTC
cdr3_aa: CASSLGTSGGHEQYF

clone_size: -
d_call: -
v_call: TRBV5-1
j_call: TRBJ2-7
cdr3_nt: TGCGCCAGCAGCTTGGGCGAGGCAAGCTCCTACGAGCAGTACTTC
cdr3_aa: CASSLGEASSYEQYF

clone_size: -
d_call: -
v_call: TRBV6-4
j_call: TRBJ2-1
cdr3_nt: TGTGCCAGCAGCGCTGGGAGGGGGGTATACAATGAGCAGTTCTTC
cdr3_aa: CASSAGRGVYNEQFF

clone_size: -
d_call: TRBD1
v_call: TRBV19
j_call: TRBJ2-1
cdr3_nt: TGTGCCAGTAGTCTTGGACAGGGAGCTTGGAATGAGCAGTTCTTC
cdr3_aa: CASSLGQGAWNEQFF

clone_size: -
d_call: TRBD1
v_call: TRBV5-8
j_call: TRBJ1-5
cdr3_nt: TGTGCCAGCAGCTTGGGGGCAGACAGGGTCCAAGAGCCCCAGCATTTT
cdr3_aa: CASSLGADRVQEPQHF

clone_size: -
d_call: TRBD1
v_call: TRBV27
j_call: TRBJ2-6
cdr3_nt: TGTGCCAGCAGTCGGACAGGGAATCCCGTCCTGACTTTC
cdr3_aa: CASSRTGNPVLTF

clone_size: -
d_call: TRBD2
v_call: TRBV5-4
j_call: TRBJ2-1
cdr3_nt: TGTGCCAGCAGCAGTAGCGGGAGGGCCGACAATGAGCAGTTCTTC
cdr3_aa: CASSSSGRADNEQFF

clone_size: -
d_call: -
v_call: TRBV2
j_call: TRBJ2-7
cdr3_nt: TGTGCCAGCGACGGGGGTCTCAGCTCCTACGAGCAGTACTTC
cdr3_aa: CASDGGLSSYEQYF

clone_size: once
d_call: -
v_call: TRBV12-3/TRBV12-4
j_call: TRBJ2-6
cdr3_nt: TGTGCCAGCAGTCGAGGTCTGGGTTATTACACTTTC
cdr3_aa: CASSRGLGYYTF

clone_size: once
d_call: TRBD2
v_call: TRBV10-2
j_call: TRBJ2-3
cdr3_nt: TGCGCCAGCAAACCTAGCGGGACTAGCACAGATACGCAGTATTTT
cdr3_aa: CASKPSGTSTDTQYF

clone_size: few
d_call: -
v_call: TRBV2
j_call: TRBJ1-5
cdr3_nt: TGTGCCAGCACCTCAGGGGATCATCAGCCCCAGCATTTT
cdr3_aa: CASTSGDHQPQHF

clone_size: few
d_call: TRBD2
v_call: TRBV7-2
j_call: TRBJ2-1
cdr3_nt: TGTGCCAGCAGCCTAAGGGCTAGCGGGAACGATGAGCAGTTCTTC
cdr3_aa: CASSLRASGNDEQFF

clone_size: -
d_call: -
v_call: TRBV5-1
j_call: TRBJ2-2
cdr3_nt: TGCGCCAGCAGCTTGGCAGGGACCGGGGAGCTGTTTTTT
cdr3_aa: CASSLAGTGELFF

clone_size: -
d_call: TRBD1
v_call: TRBV7-2
j_call: TRBJ1-5
cdr3_nt: TGTGCCAGCAGCTTAGCAGGGGGCATGAACAATCAGCCCCAGCATTTT
cdr3_aa: CASSLAGGMNNQPQHF

clone_size: -
d_call: -
v_call: TRBV19
j_call: TRBJ1-3
cdr3_nt: TGTGCCAGTGTGCCCCGGGACAACTCTGGAAACACCATATATTTT
cdr3_aa: CASVPRDNSGNTIYF

clone_size: -
d_call: -
v_call: TRBV5-4
j_call: TRBJ2-7
cdr3_nt: TGTGCCAGCAGCGACAGCGTCCTCGGCGAGCAGTACTTC
cdr3_aa: CASSDSVLGEQYF

clone_size: -
d_call: -
v_call: TRBV2
j_call: TRBJ2-7
cdr3_nt: TGTGCCAGCAGTACTCAGAGGGGGCGGGGAGCCTACGAGCAGTACTTC
cdr3_aa: CASSTQRGRGAYEQYF

clone_size: -
d_call: TRBD1
v_call: TRBV6-6
j_call: TRBJ1-1
cdr3_nt: TGTGCCAGCAGTCCCGGGACAGCGATGAACACTGAAGCTTTCTTT
cdr3_aa: CASSPGTAMNTEAFF